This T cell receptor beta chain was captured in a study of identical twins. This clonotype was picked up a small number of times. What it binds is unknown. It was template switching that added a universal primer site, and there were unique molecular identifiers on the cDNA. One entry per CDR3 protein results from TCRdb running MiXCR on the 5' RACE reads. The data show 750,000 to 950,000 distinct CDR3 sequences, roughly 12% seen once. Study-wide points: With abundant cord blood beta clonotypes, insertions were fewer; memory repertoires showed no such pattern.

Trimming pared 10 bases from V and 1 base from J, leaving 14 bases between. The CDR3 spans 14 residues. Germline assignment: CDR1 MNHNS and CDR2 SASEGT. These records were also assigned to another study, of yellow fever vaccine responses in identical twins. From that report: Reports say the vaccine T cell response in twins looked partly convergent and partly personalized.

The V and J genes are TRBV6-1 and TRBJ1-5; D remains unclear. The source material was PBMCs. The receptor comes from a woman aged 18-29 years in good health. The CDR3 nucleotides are TGTGCCACCAGGAAATTGATGAGCAATCAGCCCCAGCATTTT. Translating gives CATRKLMSNQPQHF.